The T cell receptor beta chain under discussion was sequenced for a study of blood T cell repertoires in COVID-19. Study summary: The United States, Italy and Spain provided the acute and convalescent COVID-19 samples. PBMCs, B-cell-depleted T cells, or T cells provided the cDNA or gDNA that made up the material.

As handled by the study authors: The authors estimated nucleated cell counts from reference gene primer amplification. TCRdb's table, derived via immunoSEQ multiplex PCR, lists solely in-frame clones and lacks some. The V and J calls and the clone size are those of that table, but D and trimming were determined from the DNA. Of some 70,000 clones listed, approximately 90% are singletons. Trimming at V came to 6 bases and at J to 4 bases, leaving 5 bases not matched to a gene. Germline CDR1 is SQVTM and CDR2 is ANQGSEA. The CDR3 has 14 amino acids. The clonotype originates from an elderly woman with active COVID-19. The chain is built from TRBV29-1 and TRBJ2-7; 14 positions match TRBD2. Sequenced: peripheral blood. The CDR3 protein is CSVGLAGGRYEQYF. As DNA, the CDR3 is TGCAGCGTCGGACTAGCGGGAGGACGGTACGAGCAGTACTTC.